Listed below are T cell receptor beta chains from one sample, sequenced in a study of blood T cell repertoires in COVID-19. Data came from immunoSEQ multiplex PCR; TCRdb stores just in-frame clones and leaves some out. The sample records fewer than 250,000 clones, 85% being singletons. Sample: peripheral blood. Receptors were obtained from a woman aged 55 to 70 with active or convalescent COVID-19. CDR3s include the opening cysteine and the closing phenylalanine or tryptophan. D genes are given only for firm matches. For some rows the clone size is stated as once, few or many, or as a class when expanded; others skip it.

v_call	d_call	clone_size	j_call	cdr3_nt	cdr3_aa
TRBV3-1/TRBV3-2	TRBD1	-	TRBJ2-1	TGTGCCAGCAGCGCCCGGGACAGGGAGTTCTTC	CASSARDREFF
TRBV7-9	-	-	TRBJ1-5	TGTGCCAGCAGCAAGACAGGCGCCCCTCAGCCCCAGCATTTT	CASSKTGAPQPQHF
TRBV5-6	-	-	TRBJ1-3	TGTGCCAGCAGCTTCTGGCCCTCTGGAAACACCATATATTTT	CASSFWPSGNTIYF
TRBV24-1	TRBD1	-	TRBJ2-5	TGTGCCACCAGTGACCCGGGACAGGAAGGGCAAGAGACCCAGTACTTC	CATSDPGQEGQETQYF
TRBV18	-	-	TRBJ2-1	TGTGCCAGCTCACCAGAGGGGGAATCTTACAATGAGCAGTTCTTC	CASSPEGESYNEQFF
TRBV6-1	TRBD2	-	TRBJ2-7	TGTGCCAGCAGTGAAGTAGGGATGGCGGGAGACTACGAGCAGTACTTC	CASSEVGMAGDYEQYF
TRBV3-1/TRBV3-2	TRBD1	-	TRBJ2-5	TGTGCCAGCAGCCAAACAGGGACAGGGGGGATGGAGACCCAGTACTTC	CASSQTGTGGMETQYF
TRBV5-1	TRBD1	-	TRBJ2-1	TGCGCCAGCAGCTTGGCCTCAGGGGGCAATGAGCAGTTCTTC	CASSLASGGNEQFF
TRBV24-1	TRBD1	-	TRBJ2-5	TGTGCCACCAGTGATGTGACAGGGGGGCAAGAGACCCAGTACTTC	CATSDVTGGQETQYF
TRBV6-2/TRBV6-3	TRBD2	few	TRBJ2-3	TGTGCCAGCAGCCAAGCCCCACGGGGGGGCACAGATACGCAGTATTTT	CASSQAPRGGTDTQYF
TRBV12-5	-	-	TRBJ1-2	TGTGCTAGTGGTTTGGTCGGCGGCTATGGCTACACCTTC	CASGLVGGYGYTF
TRBV21-1	-	-	TRBJ1-5	TGTGCCAGCAGCAAAGCCGGCGGGTTCAGTCAGCCCCAGCATTTT	CASSKAGGFSQPQHF
TRBV27	TRBD2	-	TRBJ2-2	TGTGCCAGCAGGGCGTCAGCGGGGGCGAGGGGGGAGCTGTTTTTT	CASRASAGARGELFF